This T cell receptor (beta chain) was sequenced for a study of memory CD4+ T cells and cytomegalovirus serostatus. The CDR3 is 12 amino acids. V shed 3 bases and J shed 9 bases, with 6 bases lying between them. The germline V gene has CDR1 SGHVS and CDR2 FNYEAQ. The table came from immunoSEQ multiplex PCR; TCRdb's copy has only in-frame clones and leaves some out. The table has about 60,000 clones, 77% seen once. The sort gate was single viable CD3+CD4+CD8-CD45RO+ cells for memory CD4+ T cells. CMV serostatus came from serum IgG against pp150, pp28, p38, p52. This clonotype originated in an adult in good health and CMV-seronegative. The J gene is TRBJ1-6, the V gene TRBV7-6; D unresolved. Material for sequencing was memory CD4+ T cells from blood. CDR3 in amino acids: CASSLTGSPLHF. CDR3 coding DNA: TGTGCCAGCAGCTTGACGGGTTCACCCCTCCACTTT.